This TCR beta chain was profiled in a study of blood T cell repertoires in COVID-19. This table comes from immunoSEQ multiplex PCR, and its TCRdb copy is limited to in-frame clones, with some not included. Of some 64,000 clones listed, roughly three quarters are singletons. Germline CDR1 and CDR2: LNHNV and YYDKDF (reference sequence). Trimming left V 4 bases short and J 0 bases short, with 10 bases between. The CDR3 is 15 amino acids. The TCR comes from a woman older than 75 with active or convalescent COVID-19. The J gene is TRBJ2-1, the V gene TRBV15; a possible D gene is TRBD1 (5 bases). Sequences were obtained from peripheral blood. The CDR3 DNA is TGTGCCACCAGCAAGGGGCGGAGCTCCTACAATGAGCAGTTCTTC. This codes for CATSKGRSSYNEQFF.